This T cell receptor (beta chain) was observed in a study of cytomegalovirus exposure and HLA in healthy donors. Across the whole study: From donors who were HLA-typed, an early data release held 80 million to 95 million unique TCRs.

The PCR contained 60 Vbeta and 13 Jbeta primers. TCRdb's copy holds only in-frame clones and misses some; the assay was immunoSEQ multiplex PCR. The sample consists of roughly 160,000 clones, 70% to 85% of them appearing once. This clone was observed a few times. The sample comprised PBMCs. This TCR was sampled from a man in his forties in good health and CMV-seronegative.

CDR3: CAISVGSGSTNEQFF. CDR3 coding DNA: TGTGCCATCAGTGTCGGTAGCGGGAGCACCAATGAGCAGTTCTTC. The genes are TRBV10-3 and TRBJ2-1, with 9 bases matching TRBD2. V dropped 4 bases and J dropped 6; count of bases not matched to a gene: 7. This CDR3 region has 15 residues. Germline V lookup: CDR1 ENHRY, CDR2 SYGVKD.